Listed below are T cell receptor beta chains from one sample, sequenced in a study of T cells in Graves' hyperthyroidism and ophthalmopathy. TCRdb recomputed calls from the multiplex PCR reads with MiXCR, one row per CDR3 protein. The sample consists of 500,000 or so distinct CDR3 sequences, 16% of them appearing once. Sequencing was done on a sample of blood. These receptors all stem from a woman aged 25-40 years with Graves' ophthalmopathy. Both conserved end residues are part of each CDR3. D genes are given only for firm matches. Clone size is shown for a subset of rows, as once, few, many or a class of expanded clone.

>TRBJ2-7|-|TRBV7-2|many
CASSLIGASYEQYF
TGTGCCAGCAGCTTAATAGGGGCCTCCTACGAGCAGTACTTC
>TRBJ2-1|TRBD2|TRBV20-1|many
CSARVLPSGKRHEQFF
TGCAGTGCTAGAGTTCTTCCTAGCGGGAAACGCCATGAGCAGTTCTTC
>TRBJ1-6|-|TRBV13|-
CASSLVGEGPSNSPLHF
TGTGCCAGCAGCTTAGTAGGGGAGGGGCCGAGTAATTCACCCCTCCACTTT
>TRBJ2-1|TRBD1|TRBV7-9|many
CASSPVSGQGANEQFF
TGTGCCAGCAGCCCCGTTTCGGGACAGGGTGCTAATGAGCAGTTCTTC
>TRBJ1-1|-|TRBV11-2|many
CASSLGPTNTEAFF
TGTGCCAGCAGCTTGGGACCGACCAACACTGAAGCTTTCTTT
>TRBJ1-1|-|TRBV3-1|many
CASSRILGTEAFF
TGTGCCAGCAGCCGAATTTTGGGCACTGAAGCTTTCTTT
>TRBJ1-4|TRBD1|TRBV7-2|few
CASSRGGAKGEKLFF
TGTGCCAGCAGCCGAGGGGGCGCGAAGGGTGAAAAACTGTTTTTT
>TRBJ2-1|-|TRBV7-2|many
CASTRTLNNEQFF
TGTGCCAGCACCCGGACTTTAAACAATGAGCAGTTCTTC
>TRBJ1-5|-|TRBV20-1|-
CSASRASLNQPQHF
TGCAGTGCTAGTAGGGCCAGCCTCAATCAGCCCCAGCATTTT
>TRBJ2-7|TRBD1|TRBV4-3|few
CASSQGRDRAYEQYF
TGCGCCAGCAGCCAAGGTCGGGACAGAGCCTACGAGCAGTACTTC
>TRBJ2-5|-|TRBV20-1|-
CSANPSLRQETQYF
TGCAGTGCAAACCCTAGTTTGCGCCAAGAGACCCAGTACTTC
>TRBJ1-1|-|TRBV7-2|many
CASSLRVMNTEAFF
TGTGCCAGCAGCTTAAGGGTAATGAACACTGAAGCTTTCTTT
>TRBJ2-2|TRBD1|TRBV12-5|few
CASGPHPGGRTGELFF
TGTGCTAGTGGTCCCCACCCAGGGGGTCGAACCGGGGAGCTGTTTTTT
>TRBJ2-2|TRBD2|TRBV12-3/TRBV12-4|-
CASRMTSGRFAGELFF
TGTGCCAGCAGGATGACTAGCGGGAGATTTGCCGGGGAGCTGTTTTTT
>TRBJ1-4|-|TRBV11-2|many
CASSLEWTHEKLFF
TGTGCCAGCAGCTTAGAGTGGACTCATGAAAAACTGTTTTTT
>TRBJ1-2|-|TRBV6-1|-
CASSTRDGNYGYTF
TGTGCCAGCAGTACTCGGGACGGAAACTATGGCTACACCTTC
>TRBJ2-7|TRBD1|TRBV3-1|many
CASSQGQGAIYEQYF
TGTGCCAGCAGCCAAGGACAGGGGGCGATCTACGAGCAGTACTTC
>TRBJ2-7|-|TRBV25-1|few
CASSPRGGQPSYEQYF
TGTGCCAGCAGTCCCCGGGGGGGACAGCCCTCCTACGAGCAGTACTTC